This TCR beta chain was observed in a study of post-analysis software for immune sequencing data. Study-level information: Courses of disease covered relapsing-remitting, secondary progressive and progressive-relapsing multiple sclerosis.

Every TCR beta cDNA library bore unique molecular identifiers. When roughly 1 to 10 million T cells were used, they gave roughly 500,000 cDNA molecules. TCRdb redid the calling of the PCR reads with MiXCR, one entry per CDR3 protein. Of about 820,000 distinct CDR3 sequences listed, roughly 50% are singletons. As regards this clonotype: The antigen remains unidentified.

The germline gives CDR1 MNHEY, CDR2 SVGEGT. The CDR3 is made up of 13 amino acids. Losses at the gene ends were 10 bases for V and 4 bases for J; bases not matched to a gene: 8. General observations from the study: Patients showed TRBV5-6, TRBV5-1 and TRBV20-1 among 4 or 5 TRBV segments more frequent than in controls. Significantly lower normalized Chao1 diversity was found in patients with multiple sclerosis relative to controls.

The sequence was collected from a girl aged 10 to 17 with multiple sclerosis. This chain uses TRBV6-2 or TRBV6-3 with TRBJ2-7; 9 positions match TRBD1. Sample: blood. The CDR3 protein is CAKRTGERYEQYF. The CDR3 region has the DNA TGTGCCAAGAGGACAGGGGAACGGTACGAGCAGTACTTC.